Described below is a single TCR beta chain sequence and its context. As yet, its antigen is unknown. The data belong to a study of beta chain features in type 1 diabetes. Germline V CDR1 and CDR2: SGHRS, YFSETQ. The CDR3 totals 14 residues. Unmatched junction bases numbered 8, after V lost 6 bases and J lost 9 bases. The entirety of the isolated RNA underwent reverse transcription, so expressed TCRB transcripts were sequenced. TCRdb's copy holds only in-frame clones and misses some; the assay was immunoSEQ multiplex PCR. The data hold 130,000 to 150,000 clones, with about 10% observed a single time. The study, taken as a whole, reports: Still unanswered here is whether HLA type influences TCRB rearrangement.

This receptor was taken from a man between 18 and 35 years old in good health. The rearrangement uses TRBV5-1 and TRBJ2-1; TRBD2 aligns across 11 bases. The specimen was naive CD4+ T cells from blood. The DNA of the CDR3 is TGCGCCAGCACCCCCGGGACTAGCGGTATTGAGCAGTTCTTC. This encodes CASTPGTSGIEQFF. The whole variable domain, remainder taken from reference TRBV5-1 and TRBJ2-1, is KAGVTQTPRYLIKTRGQQVTLSCSPISGHRSVSWYQQTPGQGLQFLFEYFSETQRNKGNFPGRFSGRQFSNSRSEMNVSTLELGDSALYLCASTPGTSGIEQFFGPGTRLTVL.